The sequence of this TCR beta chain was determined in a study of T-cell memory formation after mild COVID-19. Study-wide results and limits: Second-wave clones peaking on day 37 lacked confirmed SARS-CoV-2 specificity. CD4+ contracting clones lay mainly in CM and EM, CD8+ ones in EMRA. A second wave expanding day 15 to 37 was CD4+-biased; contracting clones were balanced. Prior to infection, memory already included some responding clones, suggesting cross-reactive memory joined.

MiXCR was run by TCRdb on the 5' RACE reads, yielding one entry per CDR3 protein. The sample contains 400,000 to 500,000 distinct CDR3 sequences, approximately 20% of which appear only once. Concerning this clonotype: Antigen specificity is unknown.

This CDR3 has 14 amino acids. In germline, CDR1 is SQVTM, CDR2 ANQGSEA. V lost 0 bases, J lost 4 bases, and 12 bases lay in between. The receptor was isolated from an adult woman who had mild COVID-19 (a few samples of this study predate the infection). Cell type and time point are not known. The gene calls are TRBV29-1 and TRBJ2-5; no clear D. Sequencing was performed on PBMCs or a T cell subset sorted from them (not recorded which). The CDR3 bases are TGCAGCGTTGAAGATTTAGGTACGGGAGAGACCCAGTACTTC. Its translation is CSVEDLGTGETQYF.